This entry features one T cell receptor beta chain sequence. The antigen remains unidentified. The sample originates from a study of vaccination effects on CD4 cells after COVID-19. Points from the study as a whole: Early post-infection timepoints were missing from the study, which also had few convalescent patients.

Using immunoSEQ multiplex PCR, the repertoire was profiled, and TCRdb retains in-frame clones only, with some absent. The table lists roughly 27,000 clones, approximately 71% of them singletons. Sequencing was preceded by expansion of antigen-specific CD4+ T cells with viral peptide pools in the ViraFEST assay. CD4+ T cells were isolated after 10 days of culture. Each participant received a vaccine that was either BNT162b2 or mRNA-1273, given as two doses. For each well, roughly 2 million PBMC were cultured with roughly 9.2 IU/ml IL-2 and approximately 10 ug/ml peptides. The material was CD4+ T cells from PBMCs cultured with HCoV-NL63 spike peptides, obtained after COVID-19 vaccination. The clonotype comes from a human donor who received a COVID-19 vaccine.

CDR3 residues: CASMLGEGAYEQYF. For the CDR3, the DNA is TGTGCCAGCATGTTGGGGGAGGGAGCCTACGAGCAGTACTTC. V gene TRBV6-6 combines with J gene TRBJ2-7, with 7 bases matching TRBD2. From germline, CDR1 is MNHNY and CDR2 SVGAGI (reference sequence). The CDR3 is made up of 14 amino acids. Trimming took 7 bases from V and 2 from J; bases not matched to a gene: 8.